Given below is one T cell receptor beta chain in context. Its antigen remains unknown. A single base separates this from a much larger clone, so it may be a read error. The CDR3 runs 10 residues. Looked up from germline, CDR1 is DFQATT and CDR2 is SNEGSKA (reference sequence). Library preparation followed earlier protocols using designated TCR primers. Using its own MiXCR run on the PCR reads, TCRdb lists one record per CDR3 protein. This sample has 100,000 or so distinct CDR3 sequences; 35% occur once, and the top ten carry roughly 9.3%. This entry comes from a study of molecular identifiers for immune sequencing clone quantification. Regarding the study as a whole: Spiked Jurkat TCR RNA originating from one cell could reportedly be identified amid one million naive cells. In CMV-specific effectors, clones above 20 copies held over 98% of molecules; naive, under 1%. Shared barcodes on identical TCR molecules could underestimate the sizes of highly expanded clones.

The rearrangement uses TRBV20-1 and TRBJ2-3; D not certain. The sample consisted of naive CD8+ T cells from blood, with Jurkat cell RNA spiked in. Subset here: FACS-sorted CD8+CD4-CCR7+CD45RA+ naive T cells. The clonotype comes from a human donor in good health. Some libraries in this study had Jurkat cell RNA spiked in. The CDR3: CRARFGTQYF. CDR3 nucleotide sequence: TGCAGAGCTAGATTCGGTACGCAGTATTTT.